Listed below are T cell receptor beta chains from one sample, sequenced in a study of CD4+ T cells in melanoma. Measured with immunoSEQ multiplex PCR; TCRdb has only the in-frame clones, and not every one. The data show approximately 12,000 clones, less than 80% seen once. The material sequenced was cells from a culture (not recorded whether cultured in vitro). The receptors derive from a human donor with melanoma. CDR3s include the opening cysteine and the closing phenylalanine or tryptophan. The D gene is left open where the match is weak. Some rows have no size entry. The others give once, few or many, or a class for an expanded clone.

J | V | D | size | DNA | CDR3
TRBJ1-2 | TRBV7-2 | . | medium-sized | TGTGCCAGCAGCTTTTTGGCTAACTATGGCTACACCTTC | CASSFLANYGYTF
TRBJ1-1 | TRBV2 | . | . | TGTGCCAGCAGTGAAAGGGTGGACACTGAAGCTTTCTTT | CASSERVDTEAFF
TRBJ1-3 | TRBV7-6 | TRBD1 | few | TGTGCCAGCAGCTCCGAGTCAGGGGGCTCTGGAAACACCATATATTTT | CASSSESGGSGNTIYF
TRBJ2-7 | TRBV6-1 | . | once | TGTGCCAGCTCCAGGAGGTACGAGCAGTACTTC | CASSRRYEQYF
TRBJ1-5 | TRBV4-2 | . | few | TGTGCCAGCAGCCAACTGCTCTGGGGGGAACAGCCCCAGCATTTT | CASSQLLWGEQPQHF
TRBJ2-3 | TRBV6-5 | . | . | TGTGCCAGCAGGCTAGGCAGGACAGATACGCAGTATTTT | CASRLGRTDTQYF
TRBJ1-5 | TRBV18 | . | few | TGTGCCAGCTCACCTACCACACAGACCAATCAGCCCCAGCATTTT | CASSPTTQTNQPQHF
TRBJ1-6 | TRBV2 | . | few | TGTGCCAGCAGTTCGGCCCTCGGGTTCCCCCTCCACTTT | CASSSALGFPLHF
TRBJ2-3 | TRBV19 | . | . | TGTGCCAGTAGTACCCCGGGTCCAACGGGGGATACGCAGTATTTT | CASSTPGPTGDTQYF
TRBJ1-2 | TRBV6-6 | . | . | TGTGCCAGCAGTTACGAAGCTAACTATGGCTACACCTTC | CASSYEANYGYTF
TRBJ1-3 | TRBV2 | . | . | TGTGCCAGCAGTGGGGGGCTCGGAAACACCATATATTTT | CASSGGLGNTIYF
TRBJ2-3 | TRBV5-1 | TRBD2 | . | TGCGCCAGCAGCGTCCAGCGGGGGGGCACAGATACGCAGTATTTT | CASSVQRGGTDTQYF
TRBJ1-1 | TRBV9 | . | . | TGTGCCAGCAGCGTAGACAGGGTAAACACTGAAGCTTTCTTT | CASSVDRVNTEAFF
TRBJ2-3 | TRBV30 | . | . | TGTGCCTGGAAGGGCCAGGGATCAGCAGATACGCAGTATTTT | CAWKGQGSADTQYF
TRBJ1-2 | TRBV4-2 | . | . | TGTGCCAGCAGCCAAGGGAACTATGGCTACACCTTC | CASSQGNYGYTF
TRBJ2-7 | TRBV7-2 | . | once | TGTGCCAGCAGCTTAGTAGTTCCCTACGAGCAGTACTTC | CASSLVVPYEQYF
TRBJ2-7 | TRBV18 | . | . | TGTGCCAGCTCACCCCGAGGGGGGTTCGGAATGTACGAGCAGTACTTC | CASSPRGGFGMYEQYF
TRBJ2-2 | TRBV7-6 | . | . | TGTGCCAGCAGCCGTGTCGGGATGGGGGAGCTGTTTTTT | CASSRVGMGELFF
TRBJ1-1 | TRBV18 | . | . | TGTGCCAGCTCACGTTCCTCTGAGGCCACTGAAGCTTTCTTT | CASSRSSEATEAFF
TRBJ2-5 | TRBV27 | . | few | TGTGCCAGCAGTCGGGACCGATTTAGGGAGACCCAGTACTTC | CASSRDRFRETQYF
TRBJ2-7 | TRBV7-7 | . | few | TGTGCTAGCAGCTTAGGGGGTCAGTACGAGCAGTACTTC | CASSLGGQYEQYF
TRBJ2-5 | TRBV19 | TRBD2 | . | TGTGCCAGTAGTAAACTAGCGGGGGAAGAGACCCAGTACTTC | CASSKLAGEETQYF
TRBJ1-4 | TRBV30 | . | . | TGTGCCTGGAGTGTACGAGGTTCGGAAAAACTGTTTTTT | CAWSVRGSEKLFF
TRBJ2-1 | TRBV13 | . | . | TGTGCCAGCAGCCGCCCCTCGGGGGACCTCTACAATGAGCAGTTCTTC | CASSRPSGDLYNEQFF
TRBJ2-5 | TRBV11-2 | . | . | TGTGCCAGCAGCTTAGGGTACCAAGAGACCCAGTACTTC | CASSLGYQETQYF
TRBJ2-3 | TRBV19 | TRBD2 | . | TGTGCCAGTAGTCTTGCCGGAACTAGCGAGTTAGATACGCAGTATTTT | CASSLAGTSELDTQYF
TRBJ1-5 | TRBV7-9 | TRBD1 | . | TGTGCCAGCAGCGTGGAGGGGGCTGCCCAGCCCCAGCATTTT | CASSVEGAAQPQHF
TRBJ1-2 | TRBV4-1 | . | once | TGCGCCAGCAGCCACCCCAGGCTTGGCTACACCTTC | CASSHPRLGYTF
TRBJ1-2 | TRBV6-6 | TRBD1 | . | TGTGCCAGCAGAACCGGGACAGGGACTGGCTACACCTTC | CASRTGTGTGYTF
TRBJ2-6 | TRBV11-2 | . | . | TGTGCCAGTGCCCCGGGACACGGAAACTCTGGGGCCAACGTCCTGACTTTC | CASAPGHGNSGANVLTF
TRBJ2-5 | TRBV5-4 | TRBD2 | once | TGTGCCAGCAGCTCTCTTAGCGGGTTCCAAGAGACCCAGTACTTC | CASSSLSGFQETQYF
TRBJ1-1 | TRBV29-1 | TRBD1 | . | TGCAGCGCAGGGGGCTGGAACACTGAAGCTTTCTTT | CSAGGWNTEAFF
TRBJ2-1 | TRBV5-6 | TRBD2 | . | TGTGCCAGCAGCTTGGTTAGCGGGGGGTTCGGGATCCAGTTCTTC | CASSLVSGGFGIQFF
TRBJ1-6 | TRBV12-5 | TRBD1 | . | TGTGCTAGTGGTTTATCGGCTACAGGGGCCTACTATAATTCACCCCTCCACTTT | CASGLSATGAYYNSPLHF
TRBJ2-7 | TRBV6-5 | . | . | TGTGCCAGCAGTGTCTCCGGGGCAGGCTTCTCCGAGCAGTACTTC | CASSVSGAGFSEQYF
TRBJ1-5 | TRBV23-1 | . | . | TGCGCCAGCAGTCAATTCACAGGTCCGGATCAGCCCCAGCATTTT | CASSQFTGPDQPQHF
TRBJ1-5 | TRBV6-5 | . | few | TGTGCCAGCGGGCTCCGGCAGCCCCAGCATTTT | CASGLRQPQHF
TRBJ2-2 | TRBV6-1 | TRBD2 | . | TGTGCCAGCAGTGAGGGACTAGCGGGGGGGACCGGGGAGCTGTTTTTT | CASSEGLAGGTGELFF
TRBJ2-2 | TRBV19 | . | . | TGTGCCAGTAGTATTATAGGGATCGGGGAGCTGTTTTTT | CASSIIGIGELFF
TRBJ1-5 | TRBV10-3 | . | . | TGTGCCAGCAGTCACAGGGATGGCCAGCCCCAGCATTTT | CASSHRDGQPQHF
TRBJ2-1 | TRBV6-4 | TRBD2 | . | TGTGCCAGCAGTTCCAATCGTTGGACTAGCAATAGCTCCTACAATGAGCAGTTCTTC | CASSSNRWTSNSSYNEQFF
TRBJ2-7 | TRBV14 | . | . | TGTGCCAGCAGCCAAGATAGGGCCAGGGGATACGAGCAGTACTTC | CASSQDRARGYEQYF
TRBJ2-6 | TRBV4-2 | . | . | TGTGCCAGCAGCCAAGAGGGGCGGGGCGGCCGCTCTGGGGCCAACGTCCTGACTTTC | CASSQEGRGGRSGANVLTF
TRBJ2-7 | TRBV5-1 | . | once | TGCGCCAGCAGCTTAGGGGACATTATCGGCGAGCAGTACTTC | CASSLGDIIGEQYF
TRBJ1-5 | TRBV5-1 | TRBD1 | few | TGCGCCAGCAGCGAAGCAGGGGGTAGCAATCAGCCCCAGCATTTT | CASSEAGGSNQPQHF